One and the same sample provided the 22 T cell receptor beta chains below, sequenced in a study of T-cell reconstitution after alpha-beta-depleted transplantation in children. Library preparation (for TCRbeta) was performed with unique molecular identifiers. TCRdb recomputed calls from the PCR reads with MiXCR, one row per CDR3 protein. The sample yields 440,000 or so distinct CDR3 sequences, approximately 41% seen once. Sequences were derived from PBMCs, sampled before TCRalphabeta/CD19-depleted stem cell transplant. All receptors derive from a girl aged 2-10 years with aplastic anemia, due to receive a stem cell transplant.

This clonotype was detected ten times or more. The chain's CDR3 is CASSQTSGGLRSYNEQFF. The DNA for the CDR3 is TGTGCCAGCAGCCAGACTAGCGGGGGTCTTCGCTCCTACAATGAGCAGTTCTTC. The rearrangement links TRBV4-2 to TRBJ2-1; 12 bases line up with TRBD2. V was pared by 3 bases and J by 0 bases, with 6 bases of the junction left unmatched. The V gene's germline CDR1 is LGHNA and CDR2 YNFKEQ. This CDR3 contains 18 residues.

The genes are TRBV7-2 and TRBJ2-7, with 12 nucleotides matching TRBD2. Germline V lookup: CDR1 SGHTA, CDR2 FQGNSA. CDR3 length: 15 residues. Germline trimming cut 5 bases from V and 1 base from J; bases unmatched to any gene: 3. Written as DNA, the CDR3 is TGTGCCAGCAGCCAACTAGCGGGGGGATCCTACGAGCAGTACTTC. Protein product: CASSQLAGGSYEQYF.

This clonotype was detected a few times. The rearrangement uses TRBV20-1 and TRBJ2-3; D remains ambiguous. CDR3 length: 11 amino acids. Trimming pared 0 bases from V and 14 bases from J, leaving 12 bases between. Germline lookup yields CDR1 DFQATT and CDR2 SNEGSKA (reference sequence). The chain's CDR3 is CSARDPPTAYF. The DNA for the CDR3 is TGCAGTGCTAGAGACCCTCCTACGGCGTATTTT.

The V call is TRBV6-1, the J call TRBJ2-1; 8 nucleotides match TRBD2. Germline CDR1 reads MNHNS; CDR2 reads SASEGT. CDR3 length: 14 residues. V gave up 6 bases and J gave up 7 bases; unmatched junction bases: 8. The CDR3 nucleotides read TGTGCCAGCAGGGGGACTAGGGGGAGGAATGAGCAGTTCTTC. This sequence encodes CASRGTRGRNEQFF.

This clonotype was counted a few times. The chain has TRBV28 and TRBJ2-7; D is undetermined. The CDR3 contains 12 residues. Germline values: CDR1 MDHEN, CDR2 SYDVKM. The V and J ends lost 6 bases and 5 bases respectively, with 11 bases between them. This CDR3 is CASSQAMNEQYF. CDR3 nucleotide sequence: TGTGCCAGCAGCCAGGCCATGAACGAGCAGTACTTC.

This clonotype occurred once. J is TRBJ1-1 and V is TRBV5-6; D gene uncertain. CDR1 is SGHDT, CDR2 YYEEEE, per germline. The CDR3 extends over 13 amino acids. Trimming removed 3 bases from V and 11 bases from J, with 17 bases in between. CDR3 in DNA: TGTGCCAGCAGCTCGGGCCTCGGAGGTGCGGCTTTCTTT. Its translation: CASSSGLGGAAFF.

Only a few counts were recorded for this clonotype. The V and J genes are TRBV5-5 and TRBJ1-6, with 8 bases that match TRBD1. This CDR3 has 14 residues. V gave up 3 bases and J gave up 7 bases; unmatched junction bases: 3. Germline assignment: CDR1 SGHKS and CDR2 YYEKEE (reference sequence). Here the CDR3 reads CASSYQGANSPLHF. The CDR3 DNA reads TGTGCCAGCAGCTACCAGGGGGCGAATTCACCCCTCCACTTT.

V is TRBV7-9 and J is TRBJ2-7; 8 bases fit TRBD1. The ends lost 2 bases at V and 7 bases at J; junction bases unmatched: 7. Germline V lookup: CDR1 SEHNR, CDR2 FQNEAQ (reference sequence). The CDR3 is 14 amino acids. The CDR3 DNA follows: TGTGCCAGCAGCTTACTCCAGGGGGCGAGAGAGCAGTACTTC. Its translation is CASSLLQGAREQYF.

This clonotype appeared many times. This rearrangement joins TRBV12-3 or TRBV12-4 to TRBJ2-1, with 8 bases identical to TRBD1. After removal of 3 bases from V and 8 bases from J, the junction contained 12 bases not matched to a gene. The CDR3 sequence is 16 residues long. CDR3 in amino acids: CASSFLGQGTFDEQFF. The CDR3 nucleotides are TGTGCCAGCAGTTTTCTAGGACAGGGTACGTTCGATGAGCAGTTCTTC.

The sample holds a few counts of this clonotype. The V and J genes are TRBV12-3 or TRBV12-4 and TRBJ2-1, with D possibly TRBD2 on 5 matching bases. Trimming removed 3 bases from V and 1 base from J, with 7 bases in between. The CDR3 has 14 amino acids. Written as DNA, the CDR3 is TGTGCCAGCAGTTTGCGGAGGTCCTACAATGAGCAGTTCTTC. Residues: CASSLRRSYNEQFF.

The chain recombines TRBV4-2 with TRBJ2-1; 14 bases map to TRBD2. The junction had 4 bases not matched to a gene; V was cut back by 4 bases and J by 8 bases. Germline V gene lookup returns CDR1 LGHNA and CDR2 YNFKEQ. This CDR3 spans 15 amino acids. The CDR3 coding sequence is TGTGCCAGCAGCCCCCGACTAGCGGGAGGGCATGAGCAGTTCTTC. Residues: CASSPRLAGGHEQFF.

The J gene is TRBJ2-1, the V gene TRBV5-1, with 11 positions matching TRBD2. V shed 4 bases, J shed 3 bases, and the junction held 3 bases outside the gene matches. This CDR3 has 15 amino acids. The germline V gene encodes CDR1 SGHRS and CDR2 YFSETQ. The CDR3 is CASSQTSGIYNEQFF. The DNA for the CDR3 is TGCGCCAGCAGCCAGACTAGCGGGATCTACAATGAGCAGTTCTTC.

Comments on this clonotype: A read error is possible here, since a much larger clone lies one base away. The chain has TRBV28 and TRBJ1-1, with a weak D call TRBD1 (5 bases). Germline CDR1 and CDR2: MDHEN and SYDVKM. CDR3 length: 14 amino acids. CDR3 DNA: TGTGCCAGCATTTCTCCGGGGGGTAACACTGAAGCTCTCTTT. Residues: CASISPGGNTEALF.

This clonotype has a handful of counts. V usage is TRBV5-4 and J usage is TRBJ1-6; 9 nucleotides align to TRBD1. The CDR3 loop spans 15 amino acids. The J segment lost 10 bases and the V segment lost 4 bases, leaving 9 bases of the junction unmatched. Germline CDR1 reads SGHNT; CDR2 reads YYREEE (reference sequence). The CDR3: CASSAGDRVGSPLHF. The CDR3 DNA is TGTGCCAGCAGCGCGGGGGACAGGGTAGGCTCACCCCTCCACTTT.

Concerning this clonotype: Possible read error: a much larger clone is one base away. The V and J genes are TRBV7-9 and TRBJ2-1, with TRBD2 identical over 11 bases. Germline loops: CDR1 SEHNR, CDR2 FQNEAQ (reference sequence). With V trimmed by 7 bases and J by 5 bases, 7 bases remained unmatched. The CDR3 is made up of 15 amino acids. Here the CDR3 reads CASIAGTSGNNEQFF. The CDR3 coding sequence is TGTGCCAGCATCGCCGGGACTAGCGGTAACAATGAGCAGTTCTTC. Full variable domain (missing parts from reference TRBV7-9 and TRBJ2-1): DTGVSQNPRHKITKRGQNVTFRCDPISEHNRLYWYRQTLGQGPEFLTYFQNEAQLEKSRLLSDRFSAERPKGSFSTLEIQRTEQGDSAMYLCASIAGTSGNNEQFFGPGTRLTVL.

CDR3: CASRPTGEVETQYF. The CDR3 nucleotides read TGTGCCAGCAGGCCGACAGGGGAGGTCGAGACCCAGTACTTC. The chain carries TRBV28 and TRBJ2-5; 8 bases line up with TRBD1. Looked up from germline, CDR1 is MDHEN and CDR2 is SYDVKM. With 6 bases clipped from V and 5 bases from J, the junction kept 8 bases outside the gene matches. The CDR3 contains 14 residues.

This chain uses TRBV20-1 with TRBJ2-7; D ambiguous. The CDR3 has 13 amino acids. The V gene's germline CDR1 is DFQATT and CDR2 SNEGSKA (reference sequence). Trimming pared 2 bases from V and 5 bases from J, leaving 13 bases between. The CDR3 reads CSARPGQVDEQYF. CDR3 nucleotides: TGCAGTGCTAGACCTGGGCAGGTGGACGAGCAGTACTTC.

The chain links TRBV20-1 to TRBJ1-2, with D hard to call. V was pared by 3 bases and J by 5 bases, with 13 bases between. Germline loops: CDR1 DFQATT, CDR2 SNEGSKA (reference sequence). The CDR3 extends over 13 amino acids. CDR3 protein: CSASGKGTYGYTF. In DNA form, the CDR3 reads TGCAGTGCTAGCGGGAAGGGAACTTATGGCTACACCTTC.

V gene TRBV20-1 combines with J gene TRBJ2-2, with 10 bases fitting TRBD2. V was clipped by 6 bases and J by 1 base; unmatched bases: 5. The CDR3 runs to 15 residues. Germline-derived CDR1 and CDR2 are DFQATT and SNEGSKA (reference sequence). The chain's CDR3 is CSARPSGGNTGELFF. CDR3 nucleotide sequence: TGCAGTGCCCGTCCTAGCGGGGGGAACACCGGGGAGCTGTTTTTT.

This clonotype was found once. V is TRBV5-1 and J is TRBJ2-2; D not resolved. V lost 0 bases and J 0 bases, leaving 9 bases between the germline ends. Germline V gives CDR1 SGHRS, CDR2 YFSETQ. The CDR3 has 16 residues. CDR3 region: CASSLVVGANTGELFF. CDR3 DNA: TGCGCCAGCAGCTTGGTAGTAGGAGCGAACACCGGGGAGCTGTTTTTT.

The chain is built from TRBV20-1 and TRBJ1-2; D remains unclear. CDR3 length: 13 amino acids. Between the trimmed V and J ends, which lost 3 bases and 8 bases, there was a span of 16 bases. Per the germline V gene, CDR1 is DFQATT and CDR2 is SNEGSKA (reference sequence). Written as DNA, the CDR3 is TGCAGTGCTAGTCCCGGGGATCCGGCAGGCTACACCTTC. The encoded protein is CSASPGDPAGYTF.

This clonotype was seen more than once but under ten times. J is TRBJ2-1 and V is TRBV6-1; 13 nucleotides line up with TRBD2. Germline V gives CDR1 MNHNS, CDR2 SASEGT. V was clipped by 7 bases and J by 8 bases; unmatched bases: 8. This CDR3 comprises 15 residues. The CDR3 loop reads CASTQGTSGKDEQFF. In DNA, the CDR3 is TGTGCCAGCACCCAAGGGACTAGCGGGAAGGATGAGCAGTTCTTC.